This TCR beta chain derives from a study of blood T cell repertoires in COVID-19. Study-level background: From T cells, B-cell-depleted T cells, or PBMCs came the material, which was cDNA or gDNA.

There are 12 residues in the CDR3. Between the trimmed V and J ends, which lost 2 bases and 5 bases, there was a span of 6 bases. Study processing details: Amplified reference gene primers provided the basis for estimating nucleated cell counts. Produced via immunoSEQ multiplex PCR; TCRdb's table is partial and in-frame only. V and J calls and clone size follow that table, whereas D and trimming were derived from the DNA. The profile shows 250,000 to 300,000 clones, roughly 90% of them singletons. Enrolled through a virtual design, the participants were between 18 and 89 years of age and came from fewer than 30 US areas. Self-reported history from a screening survey and questionnaire set each donor's cohort.

The chain carries TRBV12-3 or TRBV12-4 and TRBJ1-2, with D hard to call. The specimen was PBMCs or T cells enriched from blood (not recorded which). The origin of this receptor is a woman between 35 and 50 years old with acute COVID-19. The CDR3 here is CASSLIGYGYTF. The CDR3 region has the DNA TGTGCCAGCAGTTTAATCGGTTATGGCTACACCTTC.